In its sample, the clone carrying this T cell receptor beta chain was seen a few times. As yet, its antigen is unknown. This sample was included in a study of shared clonotypes between healthy human individuals. Study results and limitations: Generation probabilities of non-shared clonotypes were lower (relative to those shared by all four donors). Several donors shared about 5% of their naive CD4 clonotypes.

Libraries were prepared by immunoSEQ multiplex PCR; TCRdb keeps only in-frame clonotypes and omits some of them. In the table there are over a million clones, more than 95% of which are singletons. CDR3 length equals 13 residues. CDR1 is ENHRY and CDR2 is SYGVKD in the germline V gene. Trimming cost V 6 bases and J 8 bases; bases outside gene matches: 8. Negatively enriched CD4+ T cells were divided by CD45RA into naive and memory. The TCR originated in a man under 40 in good health. The sequencing input was naive CD4+ T cells sorted from blood. Subset: CD45RA+ positively selected. The chain is built from TRBV10-3 and TRBJ1-2, with 8 positions matching TRBD1. The CDR3, as DNA: TGTGCCATCAGGAAGGACAGGGATCGGGGCTACACCTTC. As protein: CAIRKDRDRGYTF.